The clone carrying this T cell receptor beta chain was seen at least ten times. Its cognate antigen is unknown. In the same sample, other DNA sequences code for this CDR3. Specified treatment: oral pan-JAK inhibitor, 5-10 mg twice daily. These data come from a study of CD8+ T cells in alopecia areata. Study at large: Oral tofacitinib (5 to 10 mg twice daily) was administered to treated patients.

Isolated RNA was reverse transcribed into cDNA used as the sequencing template. Measured with immunoSEQ multiplex PCR; TCRdb has only the in-frame clones, and not every one. The table records roughly 190,000 clones, roughly 60% of them present only once. General study findings and limits: Scalp clonality, along with expanded CD8+ clones among the top 100, was significantly decreased by tofacitinib.

Material: CD4+ T cells sorted from blood, obtained at week 24, from a patient treated with tofacitinib. This receptor was taken from a human donor with alopecia areata.

The CDR3 DNA follows: TGCGCCAGCAGCTTGGAGGCAGCGAACACTGAAGCTTTCTTT. Translated, it gives CASSLEAANTEAFF. J is TRBJ1-1 and V is TRBV5-1, with unresolved D. The CDR3 totals 14 residues. Trimming took 0 bases from V and 1 from J, leaving 7 bases between them. CDR1 SGHRS and CDR2 YFSETQ come from the germline V gene.